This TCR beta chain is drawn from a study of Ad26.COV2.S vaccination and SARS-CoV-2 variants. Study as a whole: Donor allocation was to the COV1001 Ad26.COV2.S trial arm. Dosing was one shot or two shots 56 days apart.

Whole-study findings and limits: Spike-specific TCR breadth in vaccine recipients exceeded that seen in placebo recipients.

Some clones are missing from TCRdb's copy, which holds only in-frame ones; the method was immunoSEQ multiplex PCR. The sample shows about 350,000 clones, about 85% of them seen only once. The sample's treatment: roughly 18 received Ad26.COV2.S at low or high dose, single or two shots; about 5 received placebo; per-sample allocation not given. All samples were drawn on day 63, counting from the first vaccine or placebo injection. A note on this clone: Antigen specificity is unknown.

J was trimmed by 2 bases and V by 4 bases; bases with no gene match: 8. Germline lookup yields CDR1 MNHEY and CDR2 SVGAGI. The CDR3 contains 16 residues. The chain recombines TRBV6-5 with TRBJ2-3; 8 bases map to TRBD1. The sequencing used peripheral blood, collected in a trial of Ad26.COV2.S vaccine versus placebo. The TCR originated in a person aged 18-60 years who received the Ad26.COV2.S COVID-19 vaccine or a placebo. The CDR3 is CASSLGQGKDTDTQYF. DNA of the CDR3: TGTGCCAGCAGTTTAGGACAGGGCAAGGACACAGATACGCAGTATTTT.